These 20 T cell receptor beta chains share one sample of origin, sequenced in a study of blood T cell repertoires in COVID-19. TCRdb's copy holds only in-frame clones and misses some; the assay was immunoSEQ multiplex PCR. Here the sample spans a few hundred thousand clones, 88% being singletons. The material sequenced was peripheral blood. The receptors come from a woman aged 25 to 39 who had recovered from COVID-19.

The chain has TRBV7-9 and TRBJ2-5, with D possibly matching TRBD1 (6 bases). Trimming stripped 7 bases from V and 5 bases from J, with 14 bases between. This CDR3 has 13 residues. The germline gives CDR1 SEHNR, CDR2 FQNEAQ (reference sequence). As DNA, the CDR3 is TGTGCCAGCATCCCGGGTAGGGGGGAGACCCAGTACTTC. It encodes CASIPGRGETQYF.

This rearrangement joins TRBV5-8 to TRBJ2-3, with D possibly matching TRBD2 (5 bases). CDR3 length: 14 amino acids. Trimming removed 4 bases from V and 0 bases from J, with 9 bases in between. From germline, CDR1 is SGHTS and CDR2 YDEGEE. CDR3 amino acids: CASSDRGSTDTQYF. For the CDR3, the DNA is TGTGCCAGCAGCGACCGGGGAAGCACAGATACGCAGTATTTT.

Note on this clone: Other DNA sequences in this sample translate to the same CDR3. The chain links TRBV11-2 to TRBJ1-5, with no clear D. Trimming removed 4 bases at V and 0 bases at J, with 10 bases between. The CDR3 is 15 residues long. CDR1 and CDR2 from the germline V gene are SGHAT and FQNNGV. The CDR3 coding sequence is TGTGCCAGCAGCTCGACGGGGAATAGCAATCAGCCCCAGCATTTT. Protein: CASSSTGNSNQPQHF.

The chain uses TRBV9 and TRBJ2-5, with TRBD2 as a possible D gene (6 bases). Trimming took 1 base from V and 4 from J, leaving 23 bases between them. Germline values: CDR1 SGDLS, CDR2 YYNGEE. This CDR3 has 18 amino acids. The chain's CDR3 is CASSVTGGASFKGETQYF. In DNA, the CDR3 is TGTGCCAGCAGCGTAACCGGAGGGGCTAGTTTTAAAGGAGAGACCCAGTACTTC.

This sequence joins TRBV28 and TRBJ1-2; 7 bases are shared with TRBD1. The CDR3 runs to 12 residues. Unmatched junction bases numbered 6, after V lost 4 bases and J lost 10 bases. Germline V lookup: CDR1 MDHEN, CDR2 SYDVKM. CDR3 protein: CASSSDRTVYTF. In nucleotides, the CDR3 is TGTGCCAGCAGTTCGGACAGGACAGTCTACACCTTC.

In its sample, this clone was seen a few times. The chain couples TRBV7-3 to TRBJ2-1, with a weak D call TRBD2 (6 bases). V was pared by 5 bases and J by 2 bases, with 13 bases between. CDR3 size: 15 residues. Germline CDR1 SGHTA, CDR2 FQGTGA. The CDR3 loop reads CASSRGGETYNEQFF. Written as DNA, the CDR3 is TGTGCCAGCAGCCGCGGAGGGGAAACCTACAATGAGCAGTTCTTC.

This clone was detected only once. V usage is TRBV6-2 or TRBV6-3 and J usage is TRBJ2-5; possible D gene TRBD1, 6 bases. Germline values: CDR1 MNHEY, CDR2 SVGEGT. The CDR3 runs 14 residues. The ends were cut back, 2 bases at V and 4 bases at J, with 11 bases in the middle. This CDR3 is CASSYPPRGETQYF. DNA for the CDR3: TGTGCCAGCAGTTACCCTCCCAGGGGAGAGACCCAGTACTTC.

The V call is TRBV6-5, the J call TRBJ1-1; possible D gene TRBD1, 6 bases. From germline, CDR1 is MNHEY and CDR2 SVGAGI. The CDR3 is 14 residues long. V lost 1 base and J lost 4, with 10 bases in between. The CDR3 reads CASSYWGGLTEAFF. The DNA for the CDR3 is TGTGCCAGCAGTTACTGGGGGGGGCTCACTGAAGCTTTCTTT.

Worth noting for this clone: Other nucleotide sequences from this sample produce the same CDR3. The chain couples TRBV5-1 to TRBJ2-2; 7 bases line up with TRBD1. Germline loops: CDR1 SGHRS, CDR2 YFSETQ. The J segment lost 2 bases and the V segment lost 0 bases, leaving 4 bases of the junction unmatched. This CDR3 has 16 amino acids. In DNA form, the CDR3 reads TGCGCCAGCAGCTTGGTGGCAGGGGGTAACACCGGGGAGCTGTTTTTT. Translated, it gives CASSLVAGGNTGELFF.

This chain connects TRBV5-4 to TRBJ2-1; 9 bases agree with TRBD1. With 0 bases clipped from V and 7 bases from J, the junction kept 5 bases outside the gene matches. Germline V gene data show CDR1 as SGHNT and CDR2 as YYREEE (reference sequence). There are 15 residues in the CDR3. The CDR3 reads CASSLGGTGSNEQFF. Here the CDR3 DNA reads TGTGCCAGCAGCTTGGGAGGGACAGGGTCGAATGAGCAGTTCTTC.

CDR3 amino acids: CASSVAAGGQGDTQYF. The CDR3 DNA follows: TGTGCCAGCAGCGTAGCGGCGGGGGGGCAAGGAGATACGCAGTATTTT. The chain combines TRBV9 with TRBJ2-3; TRBD2 matches 9 bases. Trimming at V came to 0 bases and at J to 5 bases, leaving 7 bases not matched to a gene. CDR1 and CDR2 (germline): SGDLS, YYNGEE. The CDR3 totals 16 residues.

This rearrangement joins TRBV28 to TRBJ2-7; D not certain. This CDR3 spans 12 amino acids. CDR1 MDHEN and CDR2 SYDVKM come from the germline V gene. The V end lost 2 bases, the J end lost 6 bases, and 8 bases lay between the germline ends. Written as DNA, the CDR3 is TGTGCCAGCAGTTTAACCTACGGCGAGCAGTACTTC. It encodes CASSLTYGEQYF.

The V call is TRBV3-1 (or the pseudogene TRBV3-2), the J call TRBJ1-6; possible D gene TRBD1, 5 bases. The CDR3 spans 16 residues. Germline CDR1 is LGHDT and CDR2 is YNNKEL (reference sequence). V was shortened by 4 bases and J by 0 bases, with 10 bases between the two germline ends. CDR3 DNA sequence: TGTGCCAGCAGCCCTGGGGGGGGCTCCTATAATTCACCCCTCCACTTT. Encoded protein: CASSPGGGSYNSPLHF.

V is TRBV2 and J is TRBJ1-1; possible D gene TRBD1, 5 bases. CDR1 and CDR2 (germline): SNHLY, FYNNEI. This CDR3 spans 14 amino acids. V was cut by 7 bases and J by 0 bases, with 12 bases left in between. CDR3 nucleotides: TGTGCCAGCACGGAGGGGACTATGAACACTGAAGCTTTCTTT. Translation gives CASTEGTMNTEAFF.

The gene calls are TRBV6-1 and TRBJ2-3; perhaps TRBD2 as D (5 bases). This CDR3 comprises 13 residues. V was clipped by 1 base and J by 4 bases, with 6 bases between them. Germline CDR1 MNHNS, CDR2 SASEGT. The DNA for the CDR3 is TGTGCCAGCAGTGAAGGGACTGCAGATACGCAGTATTTT. It encodes CASSEGTADTQYF.

The V and J genes are TRBV19 and TRBJ1-1, with a weak D call TRBD1 (5 bases). Germline CDR1 LNHDA, CDR2 SQIVND (reference sequence). The CDR3 has 12 amino acids. Trimming shortened V by 5 bases and J by 4 bases, and 8 bases separated the two germline ends. In DNA form, the CDR3 reads TGTGCCAGTAGTCCGGACACCACTGAAGCTTTCTTT. This encodes CASSPDTTEAFF.

J is TRBJ2-1 and V is TRBV29-1; 8 bases line up with TRBD1. The trim removed 4 bases at V and 7 bases at J, leaving 3 bases unmatched. CDR3 length: 12 residues. The germline gives CDR1 SQVTM, CDR2 ANQGSEA. CDR3: CSVGDRFNEQFF. For the CDR3, the DNA is TGCAGCGTTGGGGACAGGTTTAATGAGCAGTTCTTC.

The CDR3 sequence: CASRVAGGPNEQFF. CDR3 coding DNA: TGTGCCAGCAGGGTAGCGGGGGGGCCCAATGAGCAGTTCTTC. V usage is TRBV7-3 and J usage is TRBJ2-1; 11 bases line up with TRBD2. Germline V gives CDR1 SGHTA, CDR2 FQGTGA. Trimming removed 6 bases from V and 6 bases from J; junction bases left unmatched: 4. This CDR3 is 14 amino acids long.

The chain employs TRBV7-2 and TRBJ1-6, with a tentative D call TRBD1 (5 bases). V shed 0 bases and J shed 6 bases, with 12 bases lying between them. CDR1 SGHTA and CDR2 FQGNSA come from the germline V gene. CDR3 length: 16 amino acids. CDR3 sequence (DNA): TGTGCCAGCAGCTTAGCACTGGGGCAGGGTAATTCACCCCTCCACTTT. This sequence encodes CASSLALGQGNSPLHF.

The V gene is TRBV10-3, the J gene TRBJ2-3; 7 bases fit TRBD1. Germline V lookup: CDR1 ENHRY, CDR2 SYGVKD. With 4 bases clipped from V and 0 bases from J, the junction kept 1 base outside the gene matches. The CDR3 runs to 14 residues. The CDR3 region is CAISGQGSTDTQYF. The DNA for the CDR3 is TGTGCCATCAGTGGACAGGGTAGCACAGATACGCAGTATTTT.